This T cell receptor (beta chain) was obtained from a study of OX40 agonist ivuxolimab in advanced cancers. Study-wide background: Patients received the agonistic anti-OX40 (CD134) antibody ivuxolimab.

V lost 0 bases, J lost 5 bases, and 10 bases lay in between. This CDR3 spans 13 amino acids. Germline assignment: CDR1 GTSNPN and CDR2 SVGIG (reference sequence). Study findings and constraints: Among expanded peripheral T cells, antigen specificity went undetermined. Relative to CD4+, CD8+ T cells held more expanded clones on average.

About this clone itself: Antigen specificity is unknown.

Measured with immunoSEQ multiplex PCR; TCRdb has only the in-frame clones, and not every one. The table records tens of thousands of clones, under 90% of them present only once. This receptor was taken from an adult with an advanced solid tumor such as melanoma, head and neck, liver or kidney cancer. The specimen comprised CD4+ or CD8+ T cells sorted from blood, sampled in a trial of the OX40 agonist ivuxolimab. The genes are TRBV30 and TRBJ2-5; D is unclear. CDR3 in amino acids: CAWSVRSQETQYF. The CDR3 DNA sequence: TGTGCCTGGAGTGTACGGAGCCAGGAGACCCAGTACTTC.